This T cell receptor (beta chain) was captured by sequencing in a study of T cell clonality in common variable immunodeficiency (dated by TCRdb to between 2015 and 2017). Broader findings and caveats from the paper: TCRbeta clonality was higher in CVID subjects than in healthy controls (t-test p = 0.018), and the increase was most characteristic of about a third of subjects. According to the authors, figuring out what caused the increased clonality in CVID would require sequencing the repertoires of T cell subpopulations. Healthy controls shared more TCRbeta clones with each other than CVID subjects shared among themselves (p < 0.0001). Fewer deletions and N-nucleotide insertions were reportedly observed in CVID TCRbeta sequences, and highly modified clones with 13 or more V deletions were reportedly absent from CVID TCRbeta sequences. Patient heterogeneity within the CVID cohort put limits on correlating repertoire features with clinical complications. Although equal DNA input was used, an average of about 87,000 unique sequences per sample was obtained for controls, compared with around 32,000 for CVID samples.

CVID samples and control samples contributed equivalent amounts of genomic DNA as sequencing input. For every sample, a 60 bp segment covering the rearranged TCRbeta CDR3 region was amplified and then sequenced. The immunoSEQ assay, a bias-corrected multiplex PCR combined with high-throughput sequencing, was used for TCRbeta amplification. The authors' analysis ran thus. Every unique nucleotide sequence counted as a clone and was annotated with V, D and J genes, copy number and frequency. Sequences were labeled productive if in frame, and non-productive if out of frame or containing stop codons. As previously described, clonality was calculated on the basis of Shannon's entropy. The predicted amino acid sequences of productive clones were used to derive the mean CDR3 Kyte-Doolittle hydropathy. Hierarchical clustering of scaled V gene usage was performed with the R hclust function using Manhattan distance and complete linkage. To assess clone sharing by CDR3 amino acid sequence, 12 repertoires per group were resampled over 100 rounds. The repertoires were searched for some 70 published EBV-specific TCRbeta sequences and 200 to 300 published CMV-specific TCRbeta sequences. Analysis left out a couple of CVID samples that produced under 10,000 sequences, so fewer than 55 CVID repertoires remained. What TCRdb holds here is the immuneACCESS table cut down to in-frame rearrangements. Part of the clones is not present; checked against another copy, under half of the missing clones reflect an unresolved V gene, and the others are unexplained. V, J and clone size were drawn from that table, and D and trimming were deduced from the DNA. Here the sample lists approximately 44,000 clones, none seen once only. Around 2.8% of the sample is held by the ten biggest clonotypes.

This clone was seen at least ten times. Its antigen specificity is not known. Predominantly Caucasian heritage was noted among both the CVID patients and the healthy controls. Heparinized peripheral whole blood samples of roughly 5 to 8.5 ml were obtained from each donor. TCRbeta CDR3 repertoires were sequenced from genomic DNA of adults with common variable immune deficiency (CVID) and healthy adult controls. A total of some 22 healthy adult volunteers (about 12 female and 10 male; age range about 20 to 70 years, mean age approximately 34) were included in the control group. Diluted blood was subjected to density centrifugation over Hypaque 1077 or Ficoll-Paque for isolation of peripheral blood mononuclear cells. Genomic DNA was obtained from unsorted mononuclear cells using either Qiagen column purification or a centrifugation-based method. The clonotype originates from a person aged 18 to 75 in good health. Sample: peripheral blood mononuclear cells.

Partial CDR3 DNA: TGCAGTGCCACGATTGCGGTTCAAGAGACC. It codes for CSATIAVQET. The full CDR3 protein reads CSATIAVQETQYF. The rearranged segments are TRBV20-1 and TRBJ2-5; the D segment cannot be called with confidence. The sequence runs out 3 residues before the end of the CDR3; the remainder is reconstructed from the germline J gene. The germline V gene (reference sequence) supplies CDR1 DFQATT and CDR2 SNEGSKA. The CDR3 goes from the cysteine to the phenylalanine over 13 residues. The DNA covers only part of the CDR3, 30 bases in frame from base 1. V loses 6 bases, J loses 2 bases, and the germline ends lie 13 bases apart.